These T cell receptor beta chains were read from a single sample in a study of beta chain features in type 1 diabetes. Here immunoSEQ multiplex PCR was the method, and the copy in TCRdb shows in-frame clones only, minus some. The table records over 350,000 clones, about 14% of them present only once. Sequencing was performed on naive CD4+ T cells from blood. Source of these receptors: a woman aged 18-30 years in good health. CDR3s include the opening cysteine and the closing phenylalanine or tryptophan. Fields, in order: V gene, clone size, CDR3 length, J gene, D gene, CDR3 protein, CDR3 DNA. D genes are given only for firm matches. The size entry is marked missing in some rows and otherwise reads once, few, many or a size class.

>TRBV28|NA|15|TRBJ2-3|TRBD1
CASSLPNRGADTQYF
TGTGCCAGCAGCCTACCAAACAGGGGGGCAGATACGCAGTATTTT
>TRBV12-5|NA|13|TRBJ1-2|TRBD1
CASGLEGARGYTF
TGTGCTAGTGGTTTGGAGGGGGCGCGGGGCTACACCTTC
>TRBV5-4|NA|18|TRBJ2-2|TRBD2
CASSLRLAGGLGTGELFF
TGTGCCAGCAGCTTAAGACTAGCGGGAGGGCTTGGAACCGGGGAGCTGTTTTTT
>TRBV9|NA|15|TRBJ2-5|TRBD2
CASSVLSGGEETQYF
TGTGCCAGCAGCGTTTTGTCGGGAGGGGAGGAGACCCAGTACTTC
>TRBV5-1|NA|16|TRBJ2-5|NA
CASSLVSGYAQETQYF
TGCGCCAGCAGCTTGGTATCAGGCTACGCCCAAGAGACCCAGTACTTC
>TRBV2|few|13|TRBJ1-2|NA
CASSDGAGYGYTF
TGTGCCAGCAGTGATGGGGCAGGCTATGGCTACACCTTC
>TRBV13|NA|13|TRBJ2-1|NA
CASSSRPSYGQFF
TGTGCCAGCAGCTCCCGCCCTTCCTATGGGCAGTTCTTC
>TRBV29-1|few|13|TRBJ2-7|TRBD2
CSVAQREESEQYF
TGCAGCGTTGCCCAGCGGGAGGAGTCCGAGCAGTACTTC
>TRBV4-3|NA|15|TRBJ1-2|NA
CASSQGTGGAFGYTF
TGCGCCAGCAGCCAAGGAACCGGGGGGGCCTTTGGCTACACCTTC
>TRBV7-2|few|16|TRBJ2-1|NA
CASRPTVLGPHNEQFF
TGTGCCAGCAGACCTACTGTTTTGGGGCCCCACAATGAGCAGTTCTTC
>TRBV18|NA|17|TRBJ1-2|NA
CASSYYHGREGEDGYTF
TGTGCCAGCTCATACTACCACGGCAGGGAAGGTGAAGATGGCTACACCTTC
>TRBV30|few|13|TRBJ2-1|NA
CAWSSSSYNEQFF
TGTGCCTGGAGTTCCAGCTCCTACAATGAGCAGTTCTTC
>TRBV9|NA|15|TRBJ2-1|TRBD2
CASIIAGGSYNEQFF
TGTGCCAGCATTATAGCGGGAGGGTCCTACAATGAGCAGTTCTTC
>TRBV5-1|NA|17|TRBJ2-7|TRBD2
CASSSSFGLAGAYEQYF
TGCGCCAGCAGCTCTTCCTTTGGACTAGCGGGCGCATACGAGCAGTACTTC
>TRBV6-6|NA|15|TRBJ2-5|TRBD1
CASREPGTGVETQYF
TGTGCCAGCAGAGAACCCGGGACAGGGGTTGAGACCCAGTACTTC
>TRBV19|NA|16|TRBJ1-2|TRBD1
CASSMAPRGHHYGYTF
TGTGCCAGTAGTATGGCCCCCAGGGGGCATCACTATGGCTACACCTTC
>TRBV11-2|NA|15|TRBJ2-5|NA
CASSPTRVRRETQYF
TGTGCCAGCAGCCCCACGAGGGTTCGTCGAGAGACCCAGTACTTC
>TRBV29-1|NA|14|TRBJ2-2|TRBD2
CSVTGLAGTGELFF
TGCAGCGTTACAGGACTAGCGGGGACCGGGGAGCTGTTTTTT
>TRBV25-1|NA|14|TRBJ2-5|NA
CASSAPPQGETQYF
TGTGCCAGCAGTGCCCCTCCACAGGGAGAGACCCAGTACTTC
>TRBV5-1|NA|17|TRBJ2-1|TRBD2
CASSLARLAETYNEQFF
TGCGCCAGCAGCTTGGCCAGACTAGCGGAGACCTACAATGAGCAGTTCTTC
>TRBV14|NA|13|TRBJ2-7|NA
CASSHRGPYEQYF
TGTGCCAGCAGCCACAGGGGTCCCTACGAGCAGTACTTC
>TRBV27|once|11|TRBJ1-2|NA
CASSHGNGYTF
TGTGCCAGCAGCCACGGTAATGGCTACACCTTC
>TRBV9|NA|15|TRBJ2-1|NA
CASSVARSSYNEQFF
TGTGCCAGCAGCGTAGCGAGAAGCTCCTACAATGAGCAGTTCTTC
>TRBV18|few|17|TRBJ2-1|TRBD1
CASSPPSWGQGSNEQFF
TGTGCCAGCTCACCACCGTCTTGGGGACAGGGGTCCAATGAGCAGTTCTTC
>TRBV6-6|few|15|TRBJ1-5|NA
CASSVGDIGNQPQHF
TGTGCCAGCAGTGTCGGGGACATAGGCAATCAGCCCCAGCATTTT
>TRBV25-1|NA|15|TRBJ2-2|NA
CASSEGRGPFGKLFF
TGTGCCAGCAGCGAAGGCAGGGGACCCTTTGGGAAGCTGTTTTTT
>TRBV4-2|NA|15|TRBJ2-7|TRBD1
CASSPRTGPSYEQYF
TGTGCCAGCAGCCCGAGGACAGGCCCATCCTACGAGCAGTACTTC
>TRBV30|NA|13|TRBJ2-1|TRBD2
CAWQAGSPNEQFF
TGTGCCTGGCAAGCGGGAAGCCCCAATGAGCAGTTCTTC
>TRBV7-9|few|15|TRBJ1-1|TRBD1
CASSSGQALNTEAFF
TGTGCCAGCAGTTCCGGACAGGCCCTGAACACTGAAGCTTTCTTT
>TRBV10-3|NA|14|TRBJ1-2|NA
CAISEEGSDYGYTF
TGTGCCATCAGTGAAGAGGGATCTGACTATGGCTACACCTTC
>TRBV6-5|NA|13|TRBJ2-2|NA
CASRLGGTGELFF
TGTGCCAGCAGGTTAGGGGGCACCGGGGAGCTGTTTTTT
>TRBV15|NA|14|TRBJ1-4|NA
CATSMSRENEKLFF
TGTGCCACCAGCATGAGCCGGGAGAATGAAAAACTGTTTTTT
>TRBV7-2|NA|13|TRBJ2-1|TRBD2
CASSAGLDREQFF
TGTGCCAGCAGCGCAGGACTAGATCGTGAGCAGTTCTTC
>TRBV2|NA|13|TRBJ2-1|TRBD2
CASRTSGRDEQFF
TGTGCCAGCCGGACTAGCGGGAGAGATGAGCAGTTCTTC
>TRBV9|NA|16|TRBJ2-2|NA
CASHWASLSNTGELFF
TGTGCCAGCCATTGGGCTTCGCTGTCGAACACCGGGGAGCTGTTTTTT
>TRBV28|NA|13|TRBJ1-5|NA
CASSLTGNQPQHF
TGTGCCAGCAGTTTGACGGGAAATCAGCCCCAGCATTTT
>TRBV10-3|few|16|TRBJ2-3|TRBD2
CAISESAGLAKDTQYF
TGTGCCATCAGTGAGTCGGCAGGACTAGCGAAAGATACGCAGTATTTT
>TRBV28|NA|15|TRBJ2-7|NA
CASSLFRTLSYEQYF
TGTGCCAGCAGCCTCTTTAGGACTCTCTCCTACGAGCAGTACTTC
>TRBV7-2|few|13|TRBJ1-2|TRBD1
CASSHDRDYGYTF
TGTGCCAGCAGCCACGACAGGGACTATGGCTACACCTTC
>TRBV5-1|NA|15|TRBJ1-3|NA
CASRGPGGDGNTIYF
TGCGCCAGCAGAGGTCCGGGGGGTGATGGAAACACCATATATTTT
>TRBV19|NA|12|TRBJ1-5|NA
CASNLEGGSRHF
TGTGCCAGTAACTTGGAGGGCGGCAGCCGGCATTTT